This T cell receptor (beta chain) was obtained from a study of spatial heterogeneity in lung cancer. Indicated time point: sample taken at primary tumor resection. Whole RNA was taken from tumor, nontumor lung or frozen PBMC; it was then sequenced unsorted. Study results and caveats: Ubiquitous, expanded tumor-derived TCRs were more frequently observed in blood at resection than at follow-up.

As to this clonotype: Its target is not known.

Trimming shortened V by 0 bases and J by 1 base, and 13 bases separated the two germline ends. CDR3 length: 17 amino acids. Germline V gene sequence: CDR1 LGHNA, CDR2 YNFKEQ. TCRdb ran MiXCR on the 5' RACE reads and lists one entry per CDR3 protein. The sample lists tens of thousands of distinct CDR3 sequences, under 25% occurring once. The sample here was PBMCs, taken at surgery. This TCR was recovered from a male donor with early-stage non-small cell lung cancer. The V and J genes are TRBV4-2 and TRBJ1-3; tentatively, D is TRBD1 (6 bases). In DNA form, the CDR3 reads TGTGCCAGCAGCCAAGATCTCGGGGGGCTGTCTGGAAACACCATATATTTT. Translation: CASSQDLGGLSGNTIYF.